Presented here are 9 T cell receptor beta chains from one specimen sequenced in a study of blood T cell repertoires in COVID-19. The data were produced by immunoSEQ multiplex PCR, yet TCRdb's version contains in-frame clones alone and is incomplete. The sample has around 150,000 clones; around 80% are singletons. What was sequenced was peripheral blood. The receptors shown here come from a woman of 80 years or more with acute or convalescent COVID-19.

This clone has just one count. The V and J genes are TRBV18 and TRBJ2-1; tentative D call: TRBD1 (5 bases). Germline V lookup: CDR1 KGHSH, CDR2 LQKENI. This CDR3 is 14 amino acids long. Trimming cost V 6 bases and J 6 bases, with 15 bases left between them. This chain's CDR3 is CASSPFLRGNEQFF. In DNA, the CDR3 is TGTGCCAGCTCCCCCTTCCTAAGGGGCAATGAGCAGTTCTTC.

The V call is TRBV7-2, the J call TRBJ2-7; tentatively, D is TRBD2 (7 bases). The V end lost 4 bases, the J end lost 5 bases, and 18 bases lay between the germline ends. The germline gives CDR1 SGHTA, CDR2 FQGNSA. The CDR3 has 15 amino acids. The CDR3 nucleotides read TGTGCCAGCAGCTCTGGGGCGGGGGCGAGCCACGAGCAGTACTTC. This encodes CASSSGAGASHEQYF.

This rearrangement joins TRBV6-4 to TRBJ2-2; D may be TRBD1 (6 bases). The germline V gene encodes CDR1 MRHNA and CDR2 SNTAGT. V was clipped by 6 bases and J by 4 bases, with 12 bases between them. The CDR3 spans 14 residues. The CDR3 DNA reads TGTGCCAGCAGGGGGGCCAGAGGCACCGGGGAGCTGTTTTTT. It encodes CASRGARGTGELFF.

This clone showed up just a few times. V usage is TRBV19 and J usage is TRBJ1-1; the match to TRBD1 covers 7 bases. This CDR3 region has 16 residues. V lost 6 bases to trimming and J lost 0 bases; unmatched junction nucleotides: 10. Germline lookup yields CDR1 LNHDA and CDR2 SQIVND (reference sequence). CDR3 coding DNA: TGTGCCAGTAGGCGCAGGGCAGGGGGTTTGAACACTGAAGCTTTCTTT. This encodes CASRRRAGGLNTEAFF.

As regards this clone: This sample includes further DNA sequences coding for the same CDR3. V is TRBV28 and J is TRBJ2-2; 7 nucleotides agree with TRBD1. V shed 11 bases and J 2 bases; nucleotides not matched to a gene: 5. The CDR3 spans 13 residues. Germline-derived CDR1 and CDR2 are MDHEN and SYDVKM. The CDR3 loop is CAGRTGNTGELFF. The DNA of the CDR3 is TGTGCCGGGCGGACAGGAAACACCGGGGAGCTGTTTTTT.

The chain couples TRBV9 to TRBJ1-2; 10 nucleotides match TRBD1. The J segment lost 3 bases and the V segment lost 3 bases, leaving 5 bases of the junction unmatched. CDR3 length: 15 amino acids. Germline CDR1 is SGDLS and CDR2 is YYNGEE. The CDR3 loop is CASSGGTGDYYGYTF. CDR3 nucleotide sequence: TGTGCCAGCAGCGGGGGGACAGGGGACTACTATGGCTACACCTTC.

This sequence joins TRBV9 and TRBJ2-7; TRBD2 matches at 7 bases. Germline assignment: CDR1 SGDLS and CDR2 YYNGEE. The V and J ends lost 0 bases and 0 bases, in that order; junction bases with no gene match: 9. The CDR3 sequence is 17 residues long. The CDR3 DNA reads TGTGCCAGCAGCGTAGGGGAGGGTAGGAGCCGCTCCTACGAGCAGTACTTC. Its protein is CASSVGEGRSRSYEQYF.

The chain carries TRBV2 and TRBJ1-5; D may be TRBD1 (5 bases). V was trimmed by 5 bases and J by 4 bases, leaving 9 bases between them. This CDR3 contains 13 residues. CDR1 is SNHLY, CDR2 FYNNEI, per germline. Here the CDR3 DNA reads TGTGCCAGCAGTTTGGACAAGAATCAGCCCCAGCATTTT. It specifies CASSLDKNQPQHF. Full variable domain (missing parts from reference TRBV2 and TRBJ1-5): EPEVTQTPSHQVTQMGQEVILRCVPISNHLYFYWYRQILGQKVEFLVSFYNNEISEKSEIFDDQFSVERPDGSNFTLKIRSTKLEDSAMYFCASSLDKNQPQHFGDGTRLSIL.

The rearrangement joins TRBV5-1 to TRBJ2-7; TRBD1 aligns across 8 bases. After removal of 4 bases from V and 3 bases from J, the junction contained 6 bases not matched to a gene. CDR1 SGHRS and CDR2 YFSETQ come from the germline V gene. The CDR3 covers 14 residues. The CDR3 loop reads CASSPGQGYYEQYF. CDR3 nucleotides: TGCGCCAGCAGCCCCGGACAGGGTTACTACGAGCAGTACTTC.